The 32 T cell receptor beta chains presented below share a single source sample, sequenced in a study of cytomegalovirus exposure and HLA in healthy donors. 13 Jbeta primers and 60 Vbeta primers were used for the PCR. Using immunoSEQ multiplex PCR, the repertoire was profiled, and TCRdb retains in-frame clones only, with some absent. The data hold around 140,000 clones, with over 70% observed a single time. Input material: PBMCs. These receptors were taken from a woman between 40 and 55 years old in good health and CMV-seronegative.

This chain connects TRBV18 to TRBJ2-1, with TRBD2 matching 9 bases. Germline V gives CDR1 KGHSH, CDR2 LQKENI. This CDR3 has 17 residues. The V and J ends lost 1 base and 6 bases, in that order; junction bases with no gene match: 10. CDR3 residues: CASSPLQASGAANEQFF. CDR3 DNA sequence: TGTGCCAGCTCACCACTACAGGCTAGCGGGGCGGCCAATGAGCAGTTCTTC.

This rearrangement joins TRBV4-2 to TRBJ2-7; 10 bases line up with TRBD2. Trimming at V came to 0 bases and at J to 3 bases, leaving 2 bases not matched to a gene. This CDR3 contains 15 residues. The germline CDR1 and CDR2 sequences are LGHNA and YNFKEQ. The CDR3 reads CASSQERLAGYEQYF. In nucleotides, the CDR3 is TGTGCCAGCAGCCAAGAACGACTAGCGGGCTACGAGCAGTACTTC.

This chain links TRBV6-5 with TRBJ1-6, with a tentative D call TRBD1 (6 bases). With 0 bases removed from V and 7 bases from J, the gap between germline ends came to 10 bases. The CDR3 is 15 amino acids. Germline assignment: CDR1 MNHEY and CDR2 SVGAGI. CDR3: CASSYSDRVNSPLHF. As DNA, the CDR3 is TGTGCCAGCAGTTACTCGGACAGAGTAAATTCACCCCTCCACTTT.

This sequence joins TRBV5-1 and TRBJ1-4; D unclear. Between the trimmed V and J ends, which lost 0 bases and 3 bases, there was a span of 12 bases. The CDR3 contains 16 residues. Germline V gene data show CDR1 as SGHRS and CDR2 as YFSETQ. The chain's CDR3 is CASSLDPIQANEKLFF. DNA for the CDR3: TGCGCCAGCAGCTTGGACCCGATACAAGCTAATGAAAAACTGTTTTTT.

The sample holds a few counts of this clone. This chain connects TRBV5-4 to TRBJ1-2, with a possible D match to TRBD1 (5 bases). The CDR3 has 14 residues. V was shortened by 4 bases and J by 5 bases, with 15 bases between the two germline ends. The germline CDR1 and CDR2 sequences are SGHNT and YYREEE (reference sequence). DNA for the CDR3: TGTGCCAGCAGCCAGGACATAACCAAGTATGGCTACACCTTC. This codes for CASSQDITKYGYTF.

The rearrangement joins TRBV28 to TRBJ1-6; 8 nucleotides line up with TRBD1. Germline-derived CDR1 and CDR2 are MDHEN and SYDVKM. V trimming: 4 bases; J trimming: 10 bases; junction bases outside the gene matches: 15. This CDR3 spans 17 amino acids. CDR3 in DNA: TGTGCCAGCAGTTCTCCCACTGAGACAGGGGCCTTATCACCCCTCCACTTT. Translation: CASSSPTETGALSPLHF. Full variable domain (rest looked up from reference TRBV28 and TRBJ1-6): DVKVTQSSRYLVKRTGEKVFLECVQDMDHENMFWYRQDPGLGLRLIYFSYDVKMKEKGDIPEGYSVSREKKERFSLILESASTNQTSMYLCASSSPTETGALSPLHFGNGTRLTVT.

V usage is TRBV6-5 and J usage is TRBJ1-6; TRBD1 aligns across 7 bases. In germline, CDR1 is MNHEY, CDR2 SVGAGI. The trim removed 2 bases at V and 6 bases at J, leaving 7 bases unmatched. CDR3 length equals 16 residues. As DNA, the CDR3 is TGTGCCAGCAGTTACGGGATACACAGGGGTAATTCACCCCTCCACTTT. Its translation is CASSYGIHRGNSPLHF.

The V and J genes are TRBV10-2 and TRBJ2-7, with TRBD2 matching 7 bases. This CDR3 has 12 amino acids. Germline assignment: CDR1 WSHSY and CDR2 SAAADI. Germline trimming cut 6 bases from V and 7 bases from J; bases unmatched to any gene: 6. The CDR3 reads CASSSSGIEQYF. The DNA for the CDR3 is TGCGCCAGCAGCTCCAGCGGGATAGAGCAGTACTTC.

The V and J genes are TRBV6-1 and TRBJ2-7; D is possibly TRBD1 (6 bases). Per the germline V gene, CDR1 is MNHNS and CDR2 is SASEGT. The V gene lost 8 bases and the J gene lost 1 base, with 12 bases spanning the gap. CDR3 length: 13 amino acids. The CDR3 loop reads CASQKQGSYEQYF. The CDR3, as DNA: TGTGCCAGCCAGAAACAGGGATCCTACGAGCAGTACTTC.

V is TRBV28 and J is TRBJ1-5, with D possibly TRBD1 on 5 matching bases. This CDR3 has 15 amino acids. The ends were cut back, 3 bases at V and 0 bases at J, with 9 bases in the middle. In germline, CDR1 is MDHEN, CDR2 SYDVKM. The DNA of the CDR3 is TGTGCCAGCAGTTTGCTCAGGGATAGCAATCAGCCCCAGCATTTT. This encodes CASSLLRDSNQPQHF.

The chain carries TRBV5-6 and TRBJ2-7, with 10 bases identical to TRBD1. The CDR3 is made up of 17 amino acids. The germline V gene encodes CDR1 SGHDT and CDR2 YYEEEE. Trimming removed 0 bases from V and 6 bases from J; junction bases left unmatched: 12. The CDR3 protein is CASSLERGTGAPREQYF. The CDR3 DNA reads as TGTGCCAGCAGCTTGGAAAGGGGGACAGGGGCCCCCCGCGAGCAGTACTTC.

The rearrangement uses TRBV29-1 and TRBJ2-2, with a weak D call TRBD2 (7 bases). The V gene's germline CDR1 is SQVTM and CDR2 ANQGSEA. This CDR3 has 14 residues. V was clipped by 5 bases and J by 3 bases, with 13 bases between them. The CDR3 here is CSVRRGLDTGELFF. The CDR3 DNA reads as TGCAGCGTTAGGCGGGGGCTAGACACCGGGGAGCTGTTTTTT.

The genes are TRBV7-9 and TRBJ2-5, with D possibly TRBD2 on 5 matching bases. Deletions cut 5 bases from V and 2 bases from J, with 12 bases between. The germline CDR1 and CDR2 sequences are SEHNR and FQNEAQ (reference sequence). The CDR3 totals 14 residues. CDR3 sequence: CASSVIPGQETQYF. DNA of the CDR3: TGTGCCAGCAGCGTAATTCCGGGGCAAGAGACCCAGTACTTC.

In the case of this clone: The same CDR3 also results from other DNA sequences found in this sample. The chain carries TRBV29-1 and TRBJ2-2; perhaps TRBD2 as D (7 bases). Germline V gene lookup returns CDR1 SQVTM and CDR2 ANQGSEA. This CDR3 has 15 amino acids. Trimming left V 1 base short and J 4 bases short, with 13 bases between. CDR3 nucleotide sequence: TGCAGCGTTGAAGTGGGGAGGGGGGCCACCGGGGAGCTGTTTTTT. As protein: CSVEVGRGATGELFF.

This clone was detected only once. The chain uses TRBV28 and TRBJ2-7; 10 bases are a match to TRBD1. The CDR3 loop spans 14 amino acids. Unmatched junction bases numbered 13, after V lost 4 bases and J lost 13 bases. Looked up from germline, CDR1 is MDHEN and CDR2 is SYDVKM. DNA of the CDR3: TGTGCCAGCAGTTCCTATCTTTCGACAGGGGGCTTATACTTC. This codes for CASSSYLSTGGLYF.

The chain's CDR3 is CASSNQYEQYF. For the CDR3, the DNA is TGTGCCAGCAGTAATCAATACGAGCAGTACTTC. This chain links TRBV6-5 with TRBJ2-5; D unresolved. The tail of the sequence fits TRBJ2-7 better, so the J call may be wrong. Germline CDR1 is MNHEY and CDR2 is SVGAGI. CDR3 size: 11 residues.

This rearrangement joins TRBV2 to TRBJ1-4, with D possibly matching TRBD1 (6 bases). CDR1 and CDR2 (germline): SNHLY, FYNNEI. Deletions cut 7 bases from V and 12 bases from J, with 27 bases between. The CDR3 is made up of 16 amino acids. CDR3 residues: CASKIGTSGGFVELFF. Written as DNA, the CDR3 is TGTGCCAGCAAGATCGGGACATCGGGGGGTTTTGTGGAACTGTTTTTT.

V gene TRBV27 combines with J gene TRBJ2-2; D call uncertain. Deletions cut 3 bases from V and 5 bases from J, with 4 bases between. The CDR3 covers 12 residues. Germline loops: CDR1 MNHEY, CDR2 SMNVEV (reference sequence). For the CDR3, the DNA is TGTGCCAGCAGTTTCGGGACCGGGGAGCTGTTTTTT. The encoded protein is CASSFGTGELFF.

The V gene is TRBV25-1, the J gene TRBJ1-2; maybe TRBD1 (5 bases). V shed 2 bases and J shed 2 bases, with 9 bases lying between them. The CDR3 consists of 14 residues. The germline V gene has CDR1 MGHDK and CDR2 SYGVNS. DNA of the CDR3: TGTGCCAGCAGTGAAAGGGGATTAAACTATGGCTACACCTTC. This sequence encodes CASSERGLNYGYTF.

V gene TRBV7-8 combines with J gene TRBJ2-3; D ambiguous. The CDR3 extends over 15 amino acids. CDR1 is SGHVS, CDR2 FQNEAQ, per germline. V lost 1 base and J 0 bases, leaving 8 bases between the germline ends. The CDR3 sequence: CASSLGLTSTDTQYF. CDR3 coding DNA: TGTGCCAGCAGCTTAGGTTTAACTAGCACAGATACGCAGTATTTT.

The chain uses TRBV7-3 and TRBJ1-2, with 7 positions matching TRBD1. This CDR3 is built from 14 residues. The germline CDR1 and CDR2 sequences are SGHTA and FQGTGA. The J segment lost 8 bases and the V segment lost 0 bases, leaving 6 bases of the junction unmatched. The CDR3 here is CASSLTEGAKGYTF. CDR3 DNA: TGTGCCAGCAGCTTAACGGAGGGGGCGAAAGGCTACACCTTC.

The gene calls are TRBV5-1 and TRBJ1-2, with no clear D. Trimming removed 0 bases from V and 5 bases from J, with 8 bases in between. Per the germline V gene, CDR1 is SGHRS and CDR2 is YFSETQ. This CDR3 has 13 residues. DNA of the CDR3: TGCGCCAGCAGCTTGGATCCCGGGTATGGCTACACCTTC. Its translation: CASSLDPGYGYTF.

The chain carries TRBV18 and TRBJ1-1; 7 bases are shared with TRBD1. Germline trimming cut 3 bases from V and 8 bases from J; bases unmatched to any gene: 6. The CDR3 is made up of 13 amino acids. Germline values: CDR1 KGHSH, CDR2 LQKENI. The CDR3 reads CASSPRTGEEAFF. CDR3 DNA sequence: TGTGCCAGCTCACCTCGGACAGGAGAAGAAGCTTTCTTT.

This chain uses TRBV5-1 with TRBJ2-6, with D maybe TRBD2 (6 bases). CDR3 length equals 17 residues. V gave up 0 bases and J gave up 2 bases, with 12 bases separating them. Looked up from germline, CDR1 is SGHRS and CDR2 is YFSETQ. CDR3 in DNA: TGCGCCAGCAGCTTGGAGCCCGGGGGAACTGGGGCCAACGTCCTGACTTTC. Protein: CASSLEPGGTGANVLTF.

The rearrangement links TRBV7-3 to TRBJ1-3; 7 nucleotides match TRBD1. Germline CDR1 SGHTA, CDR2 FQGTGA. The CDR3 sequence is 14 residues long. V lost 4 bases to trimming and J lost 2 bases; unmatched junction nucleotides: 2. CDR3 sequence (DNA): TGTGCCAGCAGCTCCGGGACAGCTGGAAACACCATATATTTT. Amino acid sequence: CASSSGTAGNTIYF.

This sequence joins TRBV18 and TRBJ1-6, with D tentatively TRBD1 (5 bases). Per the germline V gene, CDR1 is KGHSH and CDR2 is LQKENI. CDR3 size: 14 residues. V was pared by 1 base and J by 8 bases, with 9 bases between. The CDR3 DNA reads as TGTGCCAGCTCACCACAAACCAGGGATTCACCCCTCCACTTT. It specifies CASSPQTRDSPLHF.

The V gene is TRBV29-1, the J gene TRBJ1-1; D ambiguous. Trimming pared 4 bases from V and 0 bases from J, leaving 12 bases between. Germline CDR1 is SQVTM and CDR2 is ANQGSEA. The CDR3 has 14 amino acids. CDR3 nucleotides: TGCAGCGTTGCGGAGGTCGTCATGAACACTGAAGCTTTCTTT. Translated: CSVAEVVMNTEAFF.

The chain links TRBV30 to TRBJ1-4; a possible D gene is TRBD1 (6 bases). The germline V gene has CDR1 GTSNPN and CDR2 SVGIG (reference sequence). The CDR3 totals 15 residues. Deletions cut 3 bases from V and 5 bases from J, with 16 bases between. CDR3 in DNA: TGTGCCTGGAGCAGTACCGGGACACTGAATGAAAAACTGTTTTTT. It specifies CAWSSTGTLNEKLFF.

V usage is TRBV5-1 and J usage is TRBJ2-1, with 8 bases aligning to TRBD2. J lost 2 bases, V lost 2 bases, and 3 bases had no gene match. Germline V lookup: CDR1 SGHRS, CDR2 YFSETQ. The CDR3 totals 15 residues. CDR3: CASSFSGGTYNEQFF. Written as DNA, the CDR3 is TGCGCCAGCAGCTTCAGCGGGGGTACCTACAATGAGCAGTTCTTC.

V usage is TRBV29-1 and J usage is TRBJ2-1; possible D gene TRBD2, 5 bases. Germline assignment: CDR1 SQVTM and CDR2 ANQGSEA. The V gene lost 7 bases and the J gene lost 7 bases, with 20 bases spanning the gap. The CDR3 extends over 14 amino acids. CDR3 protein: CSGSVGVLGNEQFF. For the CDR3, the DNA is TGCAGCGGTAGTGTCGGGGTTTTGGGTAATGAGCAGTTCTTC.

The chain recombines TRBV27 with TRBJ2-7; D call uncertain. Germline loops: CDR1 MNHEY, CDR2 SMNVEV (reference sequence). V was cut by 5 bases and J by 1 base, with 15 bases left in between. The CDR3 is 15 amino acids. CDR3 sequence reads: CASSNPSGSSYEQYF. Written as DNA, the CDR3 is TGTGCCAGCAGTAATCCTTCCGGGTCTTCCTACGAGCAGTACTTC.

The V and J genes are TRBV7-9 and TRBJ1-2; 7 bases match TRBD1. The junction had 6 bases not matched to a gene; V was cut back by 2 bases and J by 3 bases. The CDR3 length is 15 residues. Germline V gene sequence: CDR1 SEHNR, CDR2 FQNEAQ (reference sequence). Here the CDR3 DNA reads TGTGCCAGCAGCTTAATACAGGGGTTTGACTATGGCTACACCTTC. It encodes CASSLIQGFDYGYTF.